One T cell receptor (beta chain) is described in this entry. The data stem from a study of blood T cell repertoires in COVID-19. Clones were read by immunoSEQ multiplex PCR, and TCRdb kept only the in-frame ones, dropping some. The sample shows 200,000 to 300,000 clones, approximately 89% of them seen only once. Germline CDR1 reads SGHNT; CDR2 reads YYREEE (reference sequence). CDR3 length: 15 residues. V was shortened by 3 bases and J by 7 bases, with 20 bases between the two germline ends. This TCR derives from a middle-aged man who had recovered from COVID-19. The sequencing sample was made of peripheral blood. The chain uses TRBV5-4 and TRBJ2-7; possible D gene TRBD1, 6 bases. Here the CDR3 DNA reads TGTGCCAGCAGCTCCCGGACAGCCTCGAGGGGTGAGCAGTACTTC. Translation gives CASSSRTASRGEQYF.